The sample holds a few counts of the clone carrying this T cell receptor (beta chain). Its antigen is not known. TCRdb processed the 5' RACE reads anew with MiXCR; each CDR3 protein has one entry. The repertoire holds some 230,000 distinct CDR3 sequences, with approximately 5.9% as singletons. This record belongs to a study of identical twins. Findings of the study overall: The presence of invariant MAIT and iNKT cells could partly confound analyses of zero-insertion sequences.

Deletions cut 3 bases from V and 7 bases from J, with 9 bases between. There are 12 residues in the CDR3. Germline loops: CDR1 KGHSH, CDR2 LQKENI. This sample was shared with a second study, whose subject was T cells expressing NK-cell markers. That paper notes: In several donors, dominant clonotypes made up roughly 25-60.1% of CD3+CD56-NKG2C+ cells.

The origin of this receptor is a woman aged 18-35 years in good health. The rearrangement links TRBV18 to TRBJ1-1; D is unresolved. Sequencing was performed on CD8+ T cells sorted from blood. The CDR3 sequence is CASSPWVGEAFF. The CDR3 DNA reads TGTGCCAGCTCACCCTGGGTTGGTGAAGCTTTCTTT.